This is a list of T cell receptor beta chains from one sample in a study of T cells in Graves' hyperthyroidism and ophthalmopathy. TCRdb ran MiXCR on the multiplex PCR reads and lists one entry per CDR3 protein. The sample contains approximately 590,000 distinct CDR3 sequences, approximately 15% of which appear only once. Sequencing input: blood. The receptors shown here come from a woman in her thirties with Graves' hyperthyroidism. The CDR3 runs from the conserved cysteine through the conserved F or W. D genes are given only for firm matches. Size tells how often a clone was seen (once, few, many) or the class of an expanded clone, and some rows leave it out.

clone_size | j_call | v_call | d_call | cdr3_nt | cdr3_aa
NA | TRBJ2-1 | TRBV20-1 | NA | TGCAGTGCTATCCGGGGAAGCTCCTACAATGAGCAGTTCTTC | CSAIRGSSYNEQFF
NA | TRBJ2-7 | TRBV30 | NA | TGTGCCTGGGAACCCGGCCAGCGAGGAGAGCAGTACTTC | CAWEPGQRGEQYF
NA | TRBJ1-3 | TRBV19 | TRBD1 | TGTGCCAGTAGTACAGGGGGCGACGGAAACACCATATATTTT | CASSTGGDGNTIYF
NA | TRBJ2-7 | TRBV19 | TRBD2 | TGTGCCAGTAGTACACCGGGACTAGCATCCCACGAGCAGTACTTC | CASSTPGLASHEQYF
many | TRBJ2-1 | TRBV28 | TRBD2 | TGTGCCAGCAGTTTACTAGCGGGAGGAATCAATGAGCAGTTCTTC | CASSLLAGGINEQFF
many | TRBJ2-1 | TRBV18 | TRBD1 | TGTGCCAGCTCACCCCGGACAGGGTTAGATGAGCAGTTCTTC | CASSPRTGLDEQFF
few | TRBJ2-7 | TRBV28 | NA | TGTGCCAGCAGTCCTCCTTTCTACGAGCAGTACTTC | CASSPPFYEQYF
many | TRBJ2-4 | TRBV28 | TRBD2 | TGTGCCAGCAGGAGTGAATGGAGAGCGGGAGACGAAAACATTCAGTACTTC | CASRSEWRAGDENIQYF
many | TRBJ1-2 | TRBV13 | TRBD1 | TGTGCCAGCAGCTCATTGACAGGGGACCACTATGGCTACACCTTC | CASSSLTGDHYGYTF
many | TRBJ2-1 | TRBV14 | NA | TGTGCCAGCAAGAGAAGCTCCTACAATGAGCAGTTCTTC | CASKRSSYNEQFF
few | TRBJ1-5 | TRBV6-1 | NA | TGTGCCAGCGCCCAGGATAGCAATCAGCCCCAGCATTTT | CASAQDSNQPQHF
NA | TRBJ2-1 | TRBV10-3 | TRBD2 | TGTGCCATCTCGGAGACTAGCGGGAGAACGGACAATGAGCAGTTCTTC | CAISETSGRTDNEQFF
NA | TRBJ1-1 | TRBV6-1 | NA | TGTGCCAGCAGAGCCCCTAAGGGGAACACTGAAGCTTTCTTT | CASRAPKGNTEAFF
few | TRBJ1-2 | TRBV7-9 | NA | TGTGCCAGCAGCATAGAAACCGGGACATTGGAGGTCGGCTACACCTTC | CASSIETGTLEVGYTF
few | TRBJ1-6 | TRBV6-1 | NA | TGTGCCAGCAGGGGAGCAGGGGAGGCCTATAATTCACCCCTCCACTTT | CASRGAGEAYNSPLHF
many | TRBJ1-1 | TRBV2 | TRBD1 | TGTGCCAGCAGCCTTAGGACAGGGATGGCCAGCACTGAAGCTTTCTTT | CASSLRTGMASTEAFF
many | TRBJ2-1 | TRBV5-1 | TRBD2 | TGCGCCAGCAGCTTGACTAGCGGGAGGGGGACTGATGAGCAGTTCTTC | CASSLTSGRGTDEQFF
many | TRBJ1-1 | TRBV6-1 | TRBD1 | TGTGCCAGCAGTGGCTTTGGGACAGGGACCACTGAAGCTTTCTTT | CASSGFGTGTTEAFF
once | TRBJ1-5 | TRBV19 | NA | TGTGCCAGTAACAGGGACGTTGGGCCCCAGCATTTT | CASNRDVGPQHF
many | TRBJ2-7 | TRBV9 | TRBD1 | TGTGCCAGCAGCGTAGACGGGACAGCCTCCTACGAGCAGTACTTC | CASSVDGTASYEQYF
many | TRBJ2-1 | TRBV29-1 | TRBD2 | TGCAGCGTTCAGGGACTAGCGGGAACTTTGGAGCAGTTCTTC | CSVQGLAGTLEQFF
NA | TRBJ2-3 | TRBV20-1 | TRBD2 | TGCAGTGCTATAAACGGACTAGCGGGAGATACGCAGTATTTT | CSAINGLAGDTQYF